These 27 T cell receptor beta chains share one sample of origin, sequenced in a study of T cell responses to AZD1222 COVID-19 vaccine. The assay was immunoSEQ multiplex PCR, and TCRdb's table has in-frame clones only and misses some. Here the sample spans about 90,000 clones, over 75% being singletons. Sequenced here: peripheral blood, sampled on day 0 of AZD1222 vaccination. These receptors were taken from an adult in good health.

This chain joins TRBV28 and TRBJ2-7, with 7 nucleotides matching TRBD2. J was trimmed by 0 bases and V by 6 bases; bases with no gene match: 8. Per the germline V gene, CDR1 is MDHEN and CDR2 is SYDVKM. This CDR3 is built from 15 residues. DNA of the CDR3: TGTGCCAGCAGGACCCAGCGGGGAAGCTCCTACGAGCAGTACTTC. This translates into CASRTQRGSSYEQYF.

This chain connects TRBV19 to TRBJ1-3; D is possibly TRBD1 (6 bases). V lost 5 bases and J 2 bases, leaving 16 bases between the germline ends. This CDR3 has 16 residues. Germline V gene lookup returns CDR1 LNHDA and CDR2 SQIVND (reference sequence). For the CDR3, the DNA is TGTGCCAGTAGTTCCCCTCCAGGGGTGACTGGAAACACCATATATTTT. Protein: CASSSPPGVTGNTIYF.

The chain is built from TRBV27 and TRBJ2-7, with D perhaps TRBD1 or TRBD2 (5 bases each). Trimming took off 5 bases at V and 1 base at J, with 15 bases between the two ends. This CDR3 is built from 15 residues. The germline V gene has CDR1 MNHEY and CDR2 SMNVEV (reference sequence). The chain's CDR3 is CASSQLPGSSYEQYF. Written as DNA, the CDR3 is TGTGCCAGCAGTCAACTCCCAGGGAGTTCCTACGAGCAGTACTTC.

The CDR3 sequence is CASSRTGGLFEQYF. The CDR3 bases are TGTGCCAGCAGCCGGACAGGGGGCCTGTTCGAGCAGTACTTC. The chain couples TRBV3-1 (or the pseudogene TRBV3-2) to TRBJ2-7; 11 bases map to TRBD1. CDR1 is LGHDT, CDR2 YNNKEL, per germline (reference sequence). J gave up 6 bases and V 4 bases, and 5 bases lay outside the gene matches. The CDR3 extends over 14 amino acids.

This chain connects TRBV15 to TRBJ1-5; tentatively, D is TRBD1 (5 bases). V gave up 0 bases and J gave up 8 bases, with 14 bases separating them. CDR3 length: 15 amino acids. Germline loops: CDR1 LNHNV, CDR2 YYDKDF (reference sequence). The DNA of the CDR3 is TGTGCCACCAGCAGAGATAGGGGATCCTGGGAGCCCCAGCATTTT. Its translation is CATSRDRGSWEPQHF.

The chain has TRBV28 and TRBJ1-5, with TRBD1 matching over 8 bases. CDR1 and CDR2 from the germline V gene are MDHEN and SYDVKM. V was clipped by 6 bases and J by 0 bases; unmatched bases: 16. The CDR3 runs to 19 residues. Here the CDR3 reads CASSLRPDRAHLSNQPQHF. The DNA of the CDR3 is TGTGCCAGCAGCCTTCGGCCGGACAGGGCCCACCTTAGCAATCAGCCCCAGCATTTT.

The genes are TRBV11-3 and TRBJ2-2; D gene ambiguous. Germline V gives CDR1 SGHNT, CDR2 YENEEA. V lost 2 bases and J 5 bases, leaving 6 bases between the germline ends. CDR3 length equals 13 residues. CDR3 DNA: TGTGCCAGCAGCTTACCTCAAACCGGGGAGCTGTTTTTT. Translation gives CASSLPQTGELFF.

The V gene is TRBV21-1, the J gene TRBJ1-2. TRBV21-1 is a pseudogene. The CDR3 runs 17 residues. The CDR3 spells CASSKVKPEGEYYGYTF. As DNA, the CDR3 is TGTGCCAGCAGCAAAGTTAAACCCGAGGGAGAATACTATGGCTACACCTTC.

The V call is TRBV6-1, the J call TRBJ2-1, with 10 bases that match TRBD2. Losses at the gene ends were 3 bases for V and 4 bases for J; bases not matched to a gene: 12. This CDR3 is built from 18 residues. CDR1 MNHNS and CDR2 SASEGT come from the germline V gene. The CDR3 DNA reads as TGTGCCAGCAGTGAGTCCGGACTAGCGGCGGCGGCGTACAATGAGCAGTTCTTC. Protein: CASSESGLAAAAYNEQFF.

The chain couples TRBV5-5 to TRBJ1-1; D possibly corresponds to TRBD1 (6 bases). The CDR3 is 14 amino acids. The V and J ends lost 0 bases and 3 bases respectively, with 9 bases between them. Germline V gene data show CDR1 as SGHKS and CDR2 as YYEKEE (reference sequence). The chain's CDR3 is CASSLVGGDTEAFF. CDR3 nucleotide sequence: TGTGCCAGCAGCTTGGTAGGGGGGGACACTGAAGCTTTCTTT.

J is TRBJ2-2 and V is TRBV5-6; 8 positions match TRBD1. There are 15 residues in the CDR3. The V and J ends lost 3 bases and 2 bases, in that order; junction bases with no gene match: 3. CDR1 is SGHDT, CDR2 YYEEEE, per germline. The CDR3 reads CASSWGTGNTGELFF. The CDR3 region has the DNA TGTGCCAGCAGCTGGGGGACAGGCAACACCGGGGAGCTGTTTTTT. The variable domain in full, completed from reference TRBV5-6 and TRBJ2-2, reads DAGVTQSPTHLIKTRGQQVTLRCSPKSGHDTVSWYQQALGQGPQFIFQYYEEEERQRGNFPDRFSGHQFPNYSSELNVNALLLGDSALYLCASSWGTGNTGELFFGEGSRLTVL.

This clone appeared once. V usage is TRBV7-2 and J usage is TRBJ1-5, with 7 bases that match TRBD1. Germline CDR1 and CDR2: SGHTA and FQGNSA. The CDR3 contains 15 residues. The junction had 8 bases not matched to a gene; V was cut back by 6 bases and J by 3 bases. DNA of the CDR3: TGTGCCAGCAGTGGTCAGGGGGGAATCAATCAGCCCCAGCATTTT. It specifies CASSGQGGINQPQHF. Full variable domain (outside the CDR3, taken from reference TRBV7-2 and TRBJ1-5): GAGVSQSPSNKVTEKGKDVELRCDPISGHTALYWYRQSLGQGLEFLIYFQGNSAPDKSGLPSDRFSAERTGGSVSTLTIQRTQQEDSAVYLCASSGQGGINQPQHFGDGTRLSIL.

This clone appeared once. This chain links TRBV5-6 with TRBJ2-7, with 9 bases lining up with TRBD1. V trimming: 5 bases; J trimming: 5 bases; junction bases outside the gene matches: 23. Germline lookup yields CDR1 SGHDT and CDR2 YYEEEE. The CDR3 has 19 amino acids. CDR3 sequence: CASRGPGTGLGTHSDEQYF. CDR3 DNA sequence: TGTGCCAGCAGAGGCCCCGGGACAGGGCTTGGGACTCACAGCGACGAGCAGTACTTC.

V is TRBV14 and J is TRBJ2-7; no definite D call. Deletions cut 0 bases from V and 0 bases from J, with 9 bases between. CDR1 is SGHDN and CDR2 is FVKESK in the germline V gene. The length of the CDR3 is 15 residues. CDR3: CASSQESAGSYEQYF. CDR3 sequence (DNA): TGTGCCAGCAGCCAAGAGTCGGCAGGCTCCTACGAGCAGTACTTC. The entire variable domain, with the rest obtained from reference TRBV14 and TRBJ2-7, is as follows: EAGVTQFPSHSVIEKGQTVTLRCDPISGHDNLYWYRRVMGKEIKFLLHFVKESKQDESGMPNNRFLAERTGGTYSTLKVQPAELEDSGVYFCASSQESAGSYEQYFGPGTRLTVT.

A single count supports this clone. The chain carries TRBV28 and TRBJ2-2; D is unclear. The CDR3 loop spans 13 amino acids. Germline-derived CDR1 and CDR2 are MDHEN and SYDVKM. Deletions cut 6 bases from V and 1 base from J, with 6 bases between. DNA for the CDR3: TGTGCCAGCAGCAATCAGAACACCGGGGAGCTGTTTTTT. Protein: CASSNQNTGELFF.

The chain recombines TRBV3-1 (or the pseudogene TRBV3-2) with TRBJ1-5; D is ambiguous. Germline CDR1 LGHDT, CDR2 YNNKEL (reference sequence). The CDR3 extends over 13 amino acids. The ends were cut back, 2 bases at V and 9 bases at J, with 11 bases in the middle. The CDR3 loop is CASSQFGVRPQHF. CDR3 DNA sequence: TGTGCCAGCAGCCAATTCGGGGTGCGGCCCCAGCATTTT.

The V gene is TRBV3-1 (or the pseudogene TRBV3-2), the J gene TRBJ2-6, with D unclear. Germline CDR1 LGHDT, CDR2 YNNKEL (reference sequence). This CDR3 comprises 15 residues. The V end lost 5 bases, the J end lost 1 base, and 9 bases lay between the germline ends. CDR3 nucleotide sequence: TGTGCCAGCAGCTTAACAGTTTCTGGGGCCAACGTCCTGACTTTC. Its translation is CASSLTVSGANVLTF.

This rearrangement joins TRBV6-1 to TRBJ2-5, with 8 bases matching TRBD2. Germline trimming cut 2 bases from V and 2 bases from J; bases unmatched to any gene: 1. The CDR3 loop spans 14 amino acids. Germline CDR1 is MNHNS and CDR2 is SASEGT. Written as DNA, the CDR3 is TGTGCCAGCAGTGAAACGGGAGGGCAAGAGACCCAGTACTTC. Translation gives CASSETGGQETQYF.

The CDR3 region has the DNA TGTGCCAGCAGTTTCATAGACACTACCTACGAGCAGTACTTC. Encoded protein: CASSFIDTTYEQYF. The chain couples TRBV27 to TRBJ2-7; D unclear. The germline V and J ends were trimmed by 3 bases and 2 bases, with 11 bases remaining between them. Germline CDR1 is MNHEY and CDR2 is SMNVEV (reference sequence). The CDR3 extends over 14 amino acids.

This chain uses TRBV6-4 with TRBJ2-7, with TRBD2 identical over 9 bases. J lost 2 bases, V lost 9 bases, and 8 bases had no gene match. The CDR3 covers 14 residues. Germline V gene sequence: CDR1 MRHNA, CDR2 SNTAGT. This CDR3 is CARTTSGQTYEQYF. CDR3 bases: TGTGCCAGAACAACTAGCGGGCAAACCTACGAGCAGTACTTC.

The chain carries TRBV28 and TRBJ2-3, with TRBD2 identical over 7 bases. Germline loops: CDR1 MDHEN, CDR2 SYDVKM. The CDR3 is made up of 15 amino acids. Losses at the gene ends were 6 bases for V and 4 bases for J; bases not matched to a gene: 10. The CDR3: CASSPGGGIADTQYF. In nucleotides, the CDR3 is TGTGCCAGCAGCCCTGGGGGGGGAATCGCAGATACGCAGTATTTT. The entire variable domain, with the rest obtained from reference TRBV28 and TRBJ2-3, is as follows: DVKVTQSSRYLVKRTGEKVFLECVQDMDHENMFWYRQDPGLGLRLIYFSYDVKMKEKGDIPEGYSVSREKKERFSLILESASTNQTSMYLCASSPGGGIADTQYFGPGTRLTVL.

The chain uses TRBV7-9 and TRBJ2-7; a possible D gene is TRBD1 (5 bases). The CDR3 is 15 residues long. Between the trimmed V and J ends, which lost 1 base and 1 base, there was a span of 11 bases. The germline CDR1 and CDR2 sequences are SEHNR and FQNEAQ (reference sequence). The chain's CDR3 is CASSLGQGLSYEQYF. The DNA for the CDR3 is TGTGCCAGCAGCTTAGGGCAGGGATTATCCTACGAGCAGTACTTC.

This chain joins TRBV7-9 and TRBJ2-6; a possible D gene is TRBD2 (5 bases). The CDR3 is made up of 15 amino acids. CDR1 and CDR2 (germline): SEHNR, FQNEAQ (reference sequence). Trimming cost V 2 bases and J 2 bases, with 7 bases left between them. The CDR3 loop reads CASSLLGAGANVLTF. The CDR3 region has the DNA TGTGCCAGCAGCTTACTCGGGGCTGGGGCCAACGTCCTGACTTTC.

The chain couples TRBV10-3 to TRBJ1-2; a weak D match, TRBD1 (5 bases). V lost 5 bases and J lost 0, with 10 bases in between. This CDR3 has 14 residues. Germline V gene sequence: CDR1 ENHRY, CDR2 SYGVKD. CDR3 nucleotide sequence: TGTGCCATCAGTCCGACAGACTCTAACTATGGCTACACCTTC. Protein product: CAISPTDSNYGYTF.

The CDR3 loop reads CASSQSRGTGSEQFF. CDR3 sequence (DNA): TGTGCCAGCAGCCAATCTCGCGGGACAGGGAGTGAGCAGTTCTTC. The chain couples TRBV4-2 to TRBJ2-1, with 9 bases lining up with TRBD1. CDR3 length equals 15 residues. The germline V gene encodes CDR1 LGHNA and CDR2 YNFKEQ. Trimming cost V 2 bases and J 9 bases; bases outside gene matches: 8.

The chain links TRBV28 to TRBJ1-1; the D is unclear. This CDR3 comprises 13 residues. V was trimmed by 2 bases and J by 2 bases, leaving 6 bases between them. The germline V gene encodes CDR1 MDHEN and CDR2 SYDVKM. CDR3 sequence: CASSLDRNTEAFF. For the CDR3, the DNA is TGTGCCAGCAGTTTAGACCGCAACACTGAAGCTTTCTTT. The variable domain in full, with the rest retrieved from reference TRBV28 and TRBJ1-1, is DVKVTQSSRYLVKRTGEKVFLECVQDMDHENMFWYRQDPGLGLRLIYFSYDVKMKEKGDIPEGYSVSREKKERFSLILESASTNQTSMYLCASSLDRNTEAFFGQGTRLTVV.

In this sample, this clone turned up once. The chain joins TRBV6-4 to TRBJ2-1; TRBD1 agrees at 8 bases. Germline V lookup: CDR1 MRHNA, CDR2 SNTAGT. The CDR3 totals 15 residues. V lost 6 bases, J lost 4 bases, and 8 bases stayed unmatched. The CDR3 reads CASSERDRLYNEQFF. The CDR3 DNA reads as TGTGCCAGCAGCGAACGGGACAGGTTATACAATGAGCAGTTCTTC.